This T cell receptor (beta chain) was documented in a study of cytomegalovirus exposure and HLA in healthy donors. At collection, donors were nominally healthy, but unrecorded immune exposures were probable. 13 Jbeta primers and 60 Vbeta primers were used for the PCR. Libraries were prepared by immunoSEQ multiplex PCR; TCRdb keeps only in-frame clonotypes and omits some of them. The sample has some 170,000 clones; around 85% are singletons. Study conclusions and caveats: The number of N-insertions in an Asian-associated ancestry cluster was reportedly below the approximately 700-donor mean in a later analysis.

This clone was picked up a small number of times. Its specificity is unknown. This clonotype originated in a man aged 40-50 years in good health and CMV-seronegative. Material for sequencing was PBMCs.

CDR3 DNA sequence: TGTGCCAGCAGCAGAACAGGGGGCGGCGAGCAGTACTTC. Its translation: CASSRTGGGEQYF. This sequence joins TRBV2 and TRBJ2-7; 9 bases are shared with TRBD1. This CDR3 region has 13 residues. Germline-derived CDR1 and CDR2 are SNHLY and FYNNEI. After removal of 6 bases from V and 6 bases from J, the junction contained 6 bases not matched to a gene.